This TCR beta chain stems from a study of blood T cell repertoires in COVID-19. Study information: Acute and convalescent COVID-19 specimens originated in the United States, Italy and Spain. T cells, B-cell-depleted T cells, or PBMCs provided the cDNA or gDNA that served as material.

This CDR3 is 15 amino acids long. CDR1 is ENHRY, CDR2 SYGVKD, per germline. V was clipped by 2 bases and J by 5 bases, with 10 bases between them. Per the authors' pipeline: Estimation of nucleated cell counts relied on the amplification of reference gene primers. Clones were sequenced by immunoSEQ multiplex PCR, and TCRdb holds only the in-frame ones, with some missing. V and J calls plus clone size are reproduced from that table; the DNA served to infer D and trimming. Among around 100,000 clones listed, more than 75% were seen once. The rearrangement joins TRBV10-3 to TRBJ1-6, with a tentative D call TRBD1 (6 bases). Sequenced: peripheral blood. The TCR was taken from a man aged 55 to 70 with active or convalescent COVID-19. The CDR3: CAISERGQDNSPLHF. CDR3 DNA sequence: TGTGCCATCAGTGAGCGGGGACAAGATAATTCACCCCTCCACTTT.